The sequence of this T cell receptor beta chain was determined in a study of beta chain features in type 1 diabetes. Investigators reverse transcribed all isolated RNA, so they sequenced expressed TCRB transcripts. TCRdb's table, derived via immunoSEQ multiplex PCR, lists solely in-frame clones and lacks some. The profile shows 250,000 or so clones, roughly 14% of them singletons. This clone was counted between two and nine times. Its target is unknown. Germline V gives CDR1 SGHRS, CDR2 YFSETQ. The CDR3 covers 13 residues. The ends were cut back, 3 bases at V and 9 bases at J, with 13 bases in the middle. Stem cell-like memory, regulatory, central memory and naive CD4+ cells were sorted via CD45RO/CCR7/CD25/CD127/CD95/CD27. The authors obtained over 95% purity in all sorted populations. Overall study results and limits: TCRB CDR3s were moderately but significantly shorter in Type 1 diabetes patients in all four CD4+ subsets. Cells expressing TCR highly could be over-represented by cDNA sequencing.

This sequence originates from a man aged 30 to 45 with type 1 diabetes. The sequenced sample was naive CD4+ T cells from blood. The chain has TRBV5-1 and TRBJ2-1; a possible D gene is TRBD2 (5 bases). The CDR3, as DNA: TGCGCCAGCAGCTCCACGGGAAGCGGTGAGCAGTTCTTC. Translation: CASSSTGSGEQFF.